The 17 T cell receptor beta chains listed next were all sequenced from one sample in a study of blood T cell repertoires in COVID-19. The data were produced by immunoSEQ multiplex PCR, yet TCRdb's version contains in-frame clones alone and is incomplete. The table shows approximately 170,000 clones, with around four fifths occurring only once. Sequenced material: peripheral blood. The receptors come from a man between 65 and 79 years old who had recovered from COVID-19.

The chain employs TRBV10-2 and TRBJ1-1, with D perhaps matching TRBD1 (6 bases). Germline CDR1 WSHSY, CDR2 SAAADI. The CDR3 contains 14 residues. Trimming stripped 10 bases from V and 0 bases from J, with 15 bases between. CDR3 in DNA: TGCGCCATCCGGAGGGGGGGCATGAACACTGAAGCTTTCTTT. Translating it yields CAIRRGGMNTEAFF.

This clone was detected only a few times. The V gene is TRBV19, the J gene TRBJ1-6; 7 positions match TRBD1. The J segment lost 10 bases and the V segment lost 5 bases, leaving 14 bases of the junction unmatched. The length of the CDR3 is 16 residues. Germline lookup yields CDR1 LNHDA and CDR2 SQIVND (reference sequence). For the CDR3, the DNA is TGTGCCAGTAGTTTTCCCGGGACAGAGATTTTGTCACCCCTCCACTTT. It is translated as CASSFPGTEILSPLHF.

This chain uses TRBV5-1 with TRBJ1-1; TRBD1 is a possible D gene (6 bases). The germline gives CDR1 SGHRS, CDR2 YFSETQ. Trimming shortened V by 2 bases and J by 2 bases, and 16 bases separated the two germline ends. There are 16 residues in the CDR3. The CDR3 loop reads CASSLSPGHPNTEAFF. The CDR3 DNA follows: TGCGCCAGCAGCTTAAGCCCGGGACACCCCAACACTGAAGCTTTCTTT.

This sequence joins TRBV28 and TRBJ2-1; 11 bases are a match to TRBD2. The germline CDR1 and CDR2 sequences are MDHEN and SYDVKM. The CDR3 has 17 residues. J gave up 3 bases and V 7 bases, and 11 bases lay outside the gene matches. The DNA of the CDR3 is TGTGCCAGCACCCCGCCCCCCGGGACTAGCGGCTACAATGAGCAGTTCTTC. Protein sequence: CASTPPPGTSGYNEQFF.

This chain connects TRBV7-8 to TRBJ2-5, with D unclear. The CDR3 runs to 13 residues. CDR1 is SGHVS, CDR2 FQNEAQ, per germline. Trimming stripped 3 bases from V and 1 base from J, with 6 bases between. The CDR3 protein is CASSLGTQETQYF. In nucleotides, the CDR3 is TGTGCCAGCAGCTTGGGCACCCAAGAGACCCAGTACTTC.

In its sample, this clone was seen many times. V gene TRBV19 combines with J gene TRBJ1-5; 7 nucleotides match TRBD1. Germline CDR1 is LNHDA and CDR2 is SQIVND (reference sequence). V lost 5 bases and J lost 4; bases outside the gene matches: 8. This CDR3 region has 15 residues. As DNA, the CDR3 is TGTGCCAGTAGTCCTCCCAGGGGGAGGAATCAGCCCCAGCATTTT. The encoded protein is CASSPPRGRNQPQHF.

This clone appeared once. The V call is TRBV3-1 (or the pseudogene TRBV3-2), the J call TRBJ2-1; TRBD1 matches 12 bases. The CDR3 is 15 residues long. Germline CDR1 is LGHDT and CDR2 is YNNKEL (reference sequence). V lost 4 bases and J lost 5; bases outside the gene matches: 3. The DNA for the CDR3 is TGTGCCAGCAGCCCGGGACAGGGGGCCAACAATGAGCAGTTCTTC. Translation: CASSPGQGANNEQFF.

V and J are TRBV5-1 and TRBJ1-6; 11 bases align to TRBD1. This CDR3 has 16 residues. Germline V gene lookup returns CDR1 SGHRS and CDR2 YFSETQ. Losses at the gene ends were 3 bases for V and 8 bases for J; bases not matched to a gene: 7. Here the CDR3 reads CASSSNPGQGDSPLHF. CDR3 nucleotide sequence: TGCGCCAGCAGCTCAAACCCGGGACAGGGGGATTCACCCCTCCACTTT. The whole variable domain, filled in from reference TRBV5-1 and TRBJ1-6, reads KAGVTQTPRYLIKTRGQQVTLSCSPISGHRSVSWYQQTPGQGLQFLFEYFSETQRNKGNFPGRFSGRQFSNSRSEMNVSTLELGDSALYLCASSSNPGQGDSPLHFGNGTRLTVT.

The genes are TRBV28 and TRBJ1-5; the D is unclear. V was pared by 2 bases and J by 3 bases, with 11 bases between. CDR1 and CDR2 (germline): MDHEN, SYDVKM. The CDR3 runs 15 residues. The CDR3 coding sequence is TGTGCCAGCAGTTTAGGATACAGTCTCAATCAGCCCCAGCATTTT. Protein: CASSLGYSLNQPQHF. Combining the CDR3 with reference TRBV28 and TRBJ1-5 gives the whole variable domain DVKVTQSSRYLVKRTGEKVFLECVQDMDHENMFWYRQDPGLGLRLIYFSYDVKMKEKGDIPEGYSVSREKKERFSLILESASTNQTSMYLCASSLGYSLNQPQHFGDGTRLSIL.

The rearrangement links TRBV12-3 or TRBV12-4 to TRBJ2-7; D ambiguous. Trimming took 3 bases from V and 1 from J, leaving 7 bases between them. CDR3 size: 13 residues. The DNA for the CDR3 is TGTGCCAGCAGTTTGGGCCGTTCCTACGAGCAGTACTTC. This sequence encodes CASSLGRSYEQYF.

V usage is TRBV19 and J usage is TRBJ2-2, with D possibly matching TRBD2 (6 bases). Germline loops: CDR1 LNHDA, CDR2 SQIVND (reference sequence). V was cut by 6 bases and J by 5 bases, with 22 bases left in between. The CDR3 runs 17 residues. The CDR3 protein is CASSPGETRGGTGELFF. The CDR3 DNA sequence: TGTGCCAGTAGCCCGGGGGAGACGCGGGGTGGAACCGGGGAGCTGTTTTTT.

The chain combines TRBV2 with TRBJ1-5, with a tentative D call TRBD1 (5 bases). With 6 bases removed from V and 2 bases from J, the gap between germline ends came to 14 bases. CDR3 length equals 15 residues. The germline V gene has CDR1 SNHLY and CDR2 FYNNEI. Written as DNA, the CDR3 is TGTGCCAGCAGGAGAAGGGGCTTGGGCAATCAGCCCCAGCATTTT. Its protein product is CASRRRGLGNQPQHF.

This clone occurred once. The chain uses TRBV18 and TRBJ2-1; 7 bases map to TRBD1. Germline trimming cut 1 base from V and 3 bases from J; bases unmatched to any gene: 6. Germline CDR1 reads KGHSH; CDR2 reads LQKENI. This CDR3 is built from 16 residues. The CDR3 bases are TGTGCCAGCTCACCACAATCCGGGACAGACTACAATGAGCAGTTCTTC. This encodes CASSPQSGTDYNEQFF.

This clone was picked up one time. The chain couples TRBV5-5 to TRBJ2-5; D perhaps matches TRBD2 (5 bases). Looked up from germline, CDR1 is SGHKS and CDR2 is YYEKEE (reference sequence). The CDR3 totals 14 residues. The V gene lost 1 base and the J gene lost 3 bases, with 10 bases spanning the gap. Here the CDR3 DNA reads TGTGCCAGCAGCTTGTCGTCCGGGAAAGAGACCCAGTACTTC. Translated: CASSLSSGKETQYF. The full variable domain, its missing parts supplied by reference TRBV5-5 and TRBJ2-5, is DAGVTQSPTHLIKTRGQQVTLRCSPISGHKSVSWYQQVLGQGPQFIFQYYEKEERGRGNFPDRFSARQFPNYSSELNVNALLLGDSALYLCASSLSSGKETQYFGPGTRLLVL.

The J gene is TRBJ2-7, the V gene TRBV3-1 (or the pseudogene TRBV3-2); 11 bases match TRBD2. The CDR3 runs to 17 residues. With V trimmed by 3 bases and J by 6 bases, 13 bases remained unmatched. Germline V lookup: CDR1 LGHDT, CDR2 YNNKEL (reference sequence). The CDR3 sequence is CASSQVTSGITGIEQYF. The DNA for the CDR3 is TGTGCCAGCAGCCAGGTGACTAGCGGGATAACCGGTATCGAGCAGTACTTC.

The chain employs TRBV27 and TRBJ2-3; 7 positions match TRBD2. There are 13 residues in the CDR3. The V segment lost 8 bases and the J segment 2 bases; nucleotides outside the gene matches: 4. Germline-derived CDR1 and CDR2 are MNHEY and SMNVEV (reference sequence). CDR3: CASVAGVTDTQYF. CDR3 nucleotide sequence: TGTGCCAGCGTAGCGGGCGTCACAGATACGCAGTATTTT.

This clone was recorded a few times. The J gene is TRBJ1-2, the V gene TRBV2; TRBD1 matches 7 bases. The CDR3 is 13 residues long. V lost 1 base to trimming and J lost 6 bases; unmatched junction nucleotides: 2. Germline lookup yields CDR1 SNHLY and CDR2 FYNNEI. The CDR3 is CASSEVGGHGYTF. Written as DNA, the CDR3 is TGTGCCAGCAGTGAAGTAGGGGGCCATGGCTACACCTTC.